Sequencing of this TCR beta chain was carried out in a study of blood T cells in healthy people across ages. The CDR3 loop spans 16 amino acids. In this sample, this clonotype turned up a few times. A second PCR, run for about 6 to 11 cycles, used a sample-barcoded 5' primer plus a J-beta primer mix. In TCRdb, the 5' RACE reads were re-called with MiXCR into one record per CDR3 protein. Among around 1,700,000 distinct CDR3 sequences listed, about 30% were seen once. Each donor's blood draw was roughly 9.5 milliliters of peripheral blood. This sequence was found in a woman aged 30 to 39 in good health. The V and J genes are TRBV21-1 and TRBJ2-7; the DNA was not compared with TRBD1, the D call given in the table. TRBV21-1 is a pseudogene locus. Sequenced input: blood. This chain's CDR3 is CASSKSPRETSYEQYF. The CDR3 nucleotides are TGTGCCAGCAGCAAGTCCCCCCGGGAGACCTCCTACGAGCAGTACTTC.